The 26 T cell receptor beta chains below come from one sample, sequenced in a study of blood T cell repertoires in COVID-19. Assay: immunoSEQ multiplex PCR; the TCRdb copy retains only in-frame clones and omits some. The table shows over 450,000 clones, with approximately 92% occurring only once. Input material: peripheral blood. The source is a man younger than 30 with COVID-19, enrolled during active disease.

The DNA of the CDR3 is TGCGCCAGCAGCTCTGGACTAGCCTCAGATACGCAGTATTTT. Translating it yields CASSSGLASDTQYF. The J gene is TRBJ2-3, the V gene TRBV5-1; TRBD2 agrees at 8 bases. The length of the CDR3 is 14 residues. Unmatched junction bases numbered 4, after V lost 3 bases and J lost 4 bases. Germline V gives CDR1 SGHRS, CDR2 YFSETQ.

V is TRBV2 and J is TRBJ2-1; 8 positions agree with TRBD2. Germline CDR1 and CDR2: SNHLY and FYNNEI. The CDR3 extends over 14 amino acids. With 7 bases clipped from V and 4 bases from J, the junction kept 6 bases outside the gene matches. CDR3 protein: CASKLRGEYNEQFF. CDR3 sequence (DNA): TGTGCCAGCAAGTTGCGGGGGGAATACAATGAGCAGTTCTTC.

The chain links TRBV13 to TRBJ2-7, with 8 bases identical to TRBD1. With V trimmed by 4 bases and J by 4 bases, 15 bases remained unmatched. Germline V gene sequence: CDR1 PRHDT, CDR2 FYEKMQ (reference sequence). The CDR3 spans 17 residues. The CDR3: CASSSLAPGTGDYEQYF. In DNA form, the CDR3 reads TGTGCCAGCAGCTCCTTGGCCCCGGGGACAGGAGATTACGAGCAGTACTTC.

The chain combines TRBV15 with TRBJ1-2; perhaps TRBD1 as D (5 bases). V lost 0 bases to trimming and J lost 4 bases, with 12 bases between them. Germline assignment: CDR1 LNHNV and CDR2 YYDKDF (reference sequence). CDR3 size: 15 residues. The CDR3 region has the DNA TGTGCCACCAGCAGAGAGGCAGGGCTCGGCTATGGCTACACCTTC. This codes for CATSREAGLGYGYTF.

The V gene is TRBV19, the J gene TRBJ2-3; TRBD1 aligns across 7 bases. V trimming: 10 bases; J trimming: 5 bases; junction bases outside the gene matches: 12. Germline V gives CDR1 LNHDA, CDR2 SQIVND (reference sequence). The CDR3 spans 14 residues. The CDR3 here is CAIGTGTVGDTQYF. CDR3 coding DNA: TGTGCCATCGGGACCGGGACAGTTGGAGATACGCAGTATTTT.

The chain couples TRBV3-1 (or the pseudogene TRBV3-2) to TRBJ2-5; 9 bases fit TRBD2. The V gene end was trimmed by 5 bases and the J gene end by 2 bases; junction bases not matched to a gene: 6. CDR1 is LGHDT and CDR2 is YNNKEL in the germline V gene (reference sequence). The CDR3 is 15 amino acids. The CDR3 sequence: CASSYLAGAQETQYF. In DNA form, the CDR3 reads TGTGCCAGCAGCTACTTAGCGGGGGCACAAGAGACCCAGTACTTC.

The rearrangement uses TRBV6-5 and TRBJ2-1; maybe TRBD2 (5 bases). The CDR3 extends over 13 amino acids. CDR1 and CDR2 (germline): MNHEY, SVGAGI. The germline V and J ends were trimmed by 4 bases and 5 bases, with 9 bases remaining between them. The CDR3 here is CASSSRLNNEQFF. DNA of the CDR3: TGTGCCAGCAGTTCACGACTAAACAATGAGCAGTTCTTC.

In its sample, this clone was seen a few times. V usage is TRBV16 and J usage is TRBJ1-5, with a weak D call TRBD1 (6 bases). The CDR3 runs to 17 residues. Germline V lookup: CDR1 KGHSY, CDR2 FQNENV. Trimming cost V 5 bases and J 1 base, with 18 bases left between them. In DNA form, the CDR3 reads TGTGCCAGCAGCACTAATGCCGGACAGAAAAGCAATCAGCCCCAGCATTTT. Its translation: CASSTNAGQKSNQPQHF.

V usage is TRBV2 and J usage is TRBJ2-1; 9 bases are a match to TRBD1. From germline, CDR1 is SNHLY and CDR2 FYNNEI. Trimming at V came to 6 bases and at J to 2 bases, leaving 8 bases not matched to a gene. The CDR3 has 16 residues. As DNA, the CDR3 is TGTGCCAGCAGAAACCGGGACAGGGTGCCCTACAATGAGCAGTTCTTC. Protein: CASRNRDRVPYNEQFF.

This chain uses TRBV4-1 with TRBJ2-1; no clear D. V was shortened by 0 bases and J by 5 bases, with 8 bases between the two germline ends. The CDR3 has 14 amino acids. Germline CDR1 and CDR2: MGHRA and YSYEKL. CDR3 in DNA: TGCGCCAGCAGCCAAGATGTAACGGACAATGAGCAGTTCTTC. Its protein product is CASSQDVTDNEQFF.

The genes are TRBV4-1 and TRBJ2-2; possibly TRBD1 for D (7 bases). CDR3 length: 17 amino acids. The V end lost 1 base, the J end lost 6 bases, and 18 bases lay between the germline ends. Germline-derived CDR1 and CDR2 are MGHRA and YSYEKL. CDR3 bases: TGCGCCAGCAGCCAAGGCCGGGGGTACAGGGGCGCCGGGGAGCTGTTTTTT. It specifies CASSQGRGYRGAGELFF.

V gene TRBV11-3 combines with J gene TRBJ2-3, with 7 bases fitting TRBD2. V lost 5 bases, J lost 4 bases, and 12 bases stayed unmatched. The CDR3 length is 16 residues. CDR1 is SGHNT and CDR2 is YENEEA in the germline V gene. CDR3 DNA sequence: TGTGCCAGCAGCCTAGGGCGTGCGGGGAGGGCAGATACGCAGTATTTT. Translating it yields CASSLGRAGRADTQYF.

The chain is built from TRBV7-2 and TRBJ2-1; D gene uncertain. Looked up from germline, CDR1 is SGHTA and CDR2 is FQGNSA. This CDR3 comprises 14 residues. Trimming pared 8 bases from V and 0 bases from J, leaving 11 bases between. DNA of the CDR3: TGTGCCAGCCGGCATGGCGGCTCCTACAATGAGCAGTTCTTC. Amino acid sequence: CASRHGGSYNEQFF.

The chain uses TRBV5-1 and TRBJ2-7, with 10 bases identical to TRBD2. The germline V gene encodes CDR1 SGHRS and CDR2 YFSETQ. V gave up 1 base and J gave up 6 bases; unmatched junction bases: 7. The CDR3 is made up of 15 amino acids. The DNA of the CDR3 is TGCGCCAGCAGCTTGACTAGCGGGGCGGCTAGCGAGCAGTACTTC. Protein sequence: CASSLTSGAASEQYF.

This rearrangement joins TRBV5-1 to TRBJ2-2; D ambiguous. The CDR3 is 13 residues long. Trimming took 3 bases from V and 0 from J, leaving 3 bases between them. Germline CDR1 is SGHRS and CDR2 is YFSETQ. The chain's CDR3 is CASSSSNTGELFF. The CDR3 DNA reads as TGCGCCAGCAGCTCCTCGAACACCGGGGAGCTGTTTTTT. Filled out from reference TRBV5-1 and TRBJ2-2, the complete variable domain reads KAGVTQTPRYLIKTRGQQVTLSCSPISGHRSVSWYQQTPGQGLQFLFEYFSETQRNKGNFPGRFSGRQFSNSRSEMNVSTLELGDSALYLCASSSSNTGELFFGEGSRLTVL.

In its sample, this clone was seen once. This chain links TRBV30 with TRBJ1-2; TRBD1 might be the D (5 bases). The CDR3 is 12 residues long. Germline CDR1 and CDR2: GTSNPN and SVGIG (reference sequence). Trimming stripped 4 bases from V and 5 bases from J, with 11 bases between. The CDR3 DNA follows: TGTGCCTGGACTGCAGGGACTTATGGCTACACCTTC. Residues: CAWTAGTYGYTF. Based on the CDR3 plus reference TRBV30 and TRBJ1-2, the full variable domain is SQTIHQWPATLVQPVGSPLSLECTVEGTSNPNLYWYRQAAGRGLQLLFYSVGIGQISSEVPQNLSASRPQDRQFILSSKKLLLSDSGFYLCAWTAGTYGYTFGSGTRLTVV.

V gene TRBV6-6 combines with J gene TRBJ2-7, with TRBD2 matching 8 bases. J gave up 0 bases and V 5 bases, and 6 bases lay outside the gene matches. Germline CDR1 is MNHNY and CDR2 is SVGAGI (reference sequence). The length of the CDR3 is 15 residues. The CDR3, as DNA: TGTGCCAGCAGTACCAGCGGGAGAGGCTCCTACGAGCAGTACTTC. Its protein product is CASSTSGRGSYEQYF.

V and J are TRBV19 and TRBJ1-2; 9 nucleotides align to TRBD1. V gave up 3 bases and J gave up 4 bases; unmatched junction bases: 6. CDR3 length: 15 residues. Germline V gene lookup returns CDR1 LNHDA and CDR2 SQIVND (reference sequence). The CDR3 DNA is TGTGCCAGTAGTATTTTCGACAGGGGGATCTATGGCTACACCTTC. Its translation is CASSIFDRGIYGYTF.

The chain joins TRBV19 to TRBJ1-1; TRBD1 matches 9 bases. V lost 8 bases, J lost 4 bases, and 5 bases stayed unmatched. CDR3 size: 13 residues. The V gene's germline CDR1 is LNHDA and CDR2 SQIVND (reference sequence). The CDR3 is CASGTGGGTEAFF. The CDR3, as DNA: TGTGCCAGTGGAACAGGGGGCGGCACTGAAGCTTTCTTT.

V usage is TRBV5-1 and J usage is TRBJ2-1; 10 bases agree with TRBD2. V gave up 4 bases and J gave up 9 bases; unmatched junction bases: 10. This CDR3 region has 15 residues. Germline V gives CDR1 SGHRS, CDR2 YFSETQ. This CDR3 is CASSPELAGPSEQFF. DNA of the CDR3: TGCGCCAGCAGCCCCGAACTAGCGGGGCCCAGTGAGCAGTTCTTC. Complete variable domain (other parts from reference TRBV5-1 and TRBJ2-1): KAGVTQTPRYLIKTRGQQVTLSCSPISGHRSVSWYQQTPGQGLQFLFEYFSETQRNKGNFPGRFSGRQFSNSRSEMNVSTLELGDSALYLCASSPELAGPSEQFFGPGTRLTVL.

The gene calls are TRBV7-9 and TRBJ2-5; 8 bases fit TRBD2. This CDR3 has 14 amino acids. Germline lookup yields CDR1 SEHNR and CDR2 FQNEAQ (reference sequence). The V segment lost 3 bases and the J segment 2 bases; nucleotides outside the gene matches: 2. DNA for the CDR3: TGTGCCAGCAGCTTCGGACTAGCACAAGAGACCCAGTACTTC. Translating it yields CASSFGLAQETQYF.

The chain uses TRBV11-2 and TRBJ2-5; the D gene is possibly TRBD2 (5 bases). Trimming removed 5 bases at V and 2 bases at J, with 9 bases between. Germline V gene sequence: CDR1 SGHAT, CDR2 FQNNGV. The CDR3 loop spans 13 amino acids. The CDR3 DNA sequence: TGTGCCAGCAGCCGCGGACTTCAAGAGACCCAGTACTTC. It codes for CASSRGLQETQYF. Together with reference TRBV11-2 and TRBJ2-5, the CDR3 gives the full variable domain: EAGVAQSPRYKIIEKRQSVAFWCNPISGHATLYWYQQILGQGPKLLIQFQNNGVVDDSQLPKDRFSAERLKGVDSTLKIQPAKLEDSAVYLCASSRGLQETQYFGPGTRLLVL.

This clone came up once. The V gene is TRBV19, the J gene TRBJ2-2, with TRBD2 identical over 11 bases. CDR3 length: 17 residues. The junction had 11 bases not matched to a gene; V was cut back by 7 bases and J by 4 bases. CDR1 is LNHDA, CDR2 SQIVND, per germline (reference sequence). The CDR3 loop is CASKRLAGPQGTGELFF. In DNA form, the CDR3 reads TGTGCCAGTAAAAGACTAGCGGGGCCTCAGGGCACCGGGGAGCTGTTTTTT. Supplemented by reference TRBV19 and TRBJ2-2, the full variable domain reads DGGITQSPKYLFRKEGQNVTLSCEQNLNHDAMYWYRQDPGQGLRLIYYSQIVNDFQKGDIAEGYSVSREKKESFPLTVTSAQKNPTAFYLCASKRLAGPQGTGELFFGEGSRLTVL.

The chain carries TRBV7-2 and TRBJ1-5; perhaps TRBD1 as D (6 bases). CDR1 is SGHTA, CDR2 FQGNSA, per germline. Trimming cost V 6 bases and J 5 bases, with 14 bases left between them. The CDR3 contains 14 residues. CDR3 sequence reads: CASSLGQIHQPQHF. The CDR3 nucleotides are TGTGCCAGCAGTCTCGGACAGATCCATCAGCCCCAGCATTTT. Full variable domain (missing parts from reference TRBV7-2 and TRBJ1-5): GAGVSQSPSNKVTEKGKDVELRCDPISGHTALYWYRQSLGQGLEFLIYFQGNSAPDKSGLPSDRFSAERTGGSVSTLTIQRTQQEDSAVYLCASSLGQIHQPQHFGDGTRLSIL.

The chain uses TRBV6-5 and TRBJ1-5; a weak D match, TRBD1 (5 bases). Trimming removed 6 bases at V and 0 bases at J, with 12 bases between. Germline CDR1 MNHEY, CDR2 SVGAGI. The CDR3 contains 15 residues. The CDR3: CASRPTGYSNQPQHF. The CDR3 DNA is TGTGCCAGCAGACCTACAGGTTATAGCAATCAGCCCCAGCATTTT.

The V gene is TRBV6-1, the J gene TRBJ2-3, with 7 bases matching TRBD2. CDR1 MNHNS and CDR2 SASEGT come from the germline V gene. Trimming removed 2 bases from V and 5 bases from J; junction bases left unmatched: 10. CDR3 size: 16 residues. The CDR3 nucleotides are TGTGCCAGCAGTGAACGCCCAGCGGGGTCGGTAGATACGCAGTATTTT. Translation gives CASSERPAGSVDTQYF.